This T cell receptor (beta chain) is drawn from a study of T-cell memory formation after mild COVID-19. This clonotype was seen a handful of times. Each CDR3 protein is one row after TCRdb ran MiXCR on the 5' RACE reads. The table lists a few hundred thousand distinct CDR3 sequences, roughly 20% of them singletons. Trimming at V came to 6 bases and at J to 4 bases, leaving 13 bases not matched to a gene. The V gene's germline CDR1 is DFQATT and CDR2 SNEGSKA (reference sequence). The CDR3 contains 15 residues. The sequencing input was PBMCs or a T cell subset sorted from them (not recorded which). This sequence was found in a man between 18 and 29 years old who had mild COVID-19 (a few samples of this study predate the infection). Cell type and time point are not known. This chain uses TRBV20-1 with TRBJ2-3; TRBD2 matches 7 bases. CDR3 DNA: TGCAGTGCCTACTCTAGCGGTGGACCCCCAGATACGCAGTATTTT. It codes for CSAYSSGGPPDTQYF.